The 28 T cell receptor beta chains given below trace back to one sample, sequenced in a study of control samples from healthy donors and cancer patients (dated by TCRdb to the early 2020s). Receptors were amplified or captured by the immunoSEQ multiplex PCR assay. TCRdb's version of the immuneACCESS table is confined to in-frame rearrangements and falls short of the full clone set. An unresolved V gene accounts for under half of the shortfall where checked; the remainder is of unknown origin. The sample table contains roughly 100,000 clones; only one count was recorded for just over 85% of them. 12% to 15% of the sample is held by the ten biggest clonotypes. Input material: blood. The receptor set was obtained from a man younger than 40 in good health.

The rearrangement joins TRBV10-3 to TRBJ1-6, with 8 bases matching TRBD1. This CDR3 region has 15 residues. J lost 6 bases, V lost 2 bases, and 3 bases had no gene match. From germline, CDR1 is ENHRY and CDR2 SYGVKD. Written as DNA, the CDR3 is TGTGCCATCAGTGAGGGGGACAGGATTAATTCACCCCTCCACTTT. This translates into CAISEGDRINSPLHF.

This chain links TRBV5-8 with TRBJ2-1; the match to TRBD2 covers 7 bases. Germline values: CDR1 SGHTS, CDR2 YDEGEE. With 2 bases clipped from V and 6 bases from J, the junction kept 8 bases outside the gene matches. CDR3 size: 15 residues. The DNA of the CDR3 is TGTGCCAGCAGCTTAGGAGCGGGATTTCGCAATGAGCAGTTCTTC. It yields the protein CASSLGAGFRNEQFF.

The J gene is TRBJ2-7, the V gene TRBV21-1; the table's D call TRBD1 went unverified against the DNA. TRBV21-1 is a pseudogene. The CDR3 sequence is 17 residues long. CDR3 loop: CASCRQGGQGISYEQYF. In DNA, the CDR3 is TGTGCCAGCTGCCGACAGGGGGGACAGGGGATTTCCTACGAGCAGTACTTC.

The chain recombines TRBV7-8 with TRBJ1-5, with 10 nucleotides matching TRBD1. The germline V gene has CDR1 SGHVS and CDR2 FQNEAQ. Trimming removed 3 bases from V and 7 bases from J; junction bases left unmatched: 6. This CDR3 comprises 15 residues. This chain's CDR3 is CASSLGTGVWQPQHF. In DNA, the CDR3 is TGTGCCAGCAGCTTGGGGACAGGGGTTTGGCAGCCCCAGCATTTT.

The chain carries TRBV28 and TRBJ1-2; D remains unclear. Trimming cost V 5 bases and J 8 bases, with 12 bases left between them. CDR3 size: 12 residues. Looked up from germline, CDR1 is MDHEN and CDR2 is SYDVKM. CDR3 residues: CASSPRSPGYTF. CDR3 nucleotide sequence: TGTGCCAGCAGTCCTAGGAGTCCGGGCTACACCTTC.

This clone was counted between two and nine times. The V and J genes are TRBV11-2 and TRBJ1-1, with 7 bases matching TRBD1. V was clipped by 4 bases and J by 5 bases; unmatched bases: 10. Germline lookup yields CDR1 SGHAT and CDR2 FQNNGV. This CDR3 has 15 amino acids. Here the CDR3 reads CASSSQGGRGTEAFF. In DNA, the CDR3 is TGTGCCAGCAGCTCCCAGGGGGGCCGGGGGACTGAAGCTTTCTTT.

V usage is TRBV29-1 and J usage is TRBJ1-2, with D unresolved. V lost 4 bases, J lost 4 bases, and 7 bases lay in between. Germline lookup yields CDR1 SQVTM and CDR2 ANQGSEA. The CDR3 is made up of 11 amino acids. As DNA, the CDR3 is TGCAGCGTTGGAGGGCCCTATGGCTACACCTTC. It yields the protein CSVGGPYGYTF.

V usage is TRBV6-5 and J usage is TRBJ2-1; 7 nucleotides line up with TRBD2. This CDR3 region has 15 residues. The ends lost 4 bases at V and 4 bases at J; junction bases unmatched: 7. Germline values: CDR1 MNHEY, CDR2 SVGAGI. For the CDR3, the DNA is TGTGCCAGCAGTTCTGTGGGAGGGCCATACAATGAGCAGTTCTTC. This gives the protein CASSSVGGPYNEQFF.

The chain carries TRBV5-1 and TRBJ2-5, with TRBD1 identical over 7 bases. This CDR3 is built from 15 residues. Germline V gene sequence: CDR1 SGHRS, CDR2 YFSETQ. J gave up 5 bases and V 3 bases, and 10 bases lay outside the gene matches. CDR3 amino acids: CASSSFDRDKETQYF. The CDR3 DNA sequence: TGCGCCAGCAGCTCCTTCGACAGGGATAAGGAGACCCAGTACTTC. Variable domain in full (rest from reference TRBV5-1 and TRBJ2-5): KAGVTQTPRYLIKTRGQQVTLSCSPISGHRSVSWYQQTPGQGLQFLFEYFSETQRNKGNFPGRFSGRQFSNSRSEMNVSTLELGDSALYLCASSSFDRDKETQYFGPGTRLLVL.

The chain carries TRBV13 and TRBJ1-1, with unresolved D. V was clipped by 5 bases and J by 2 bases, with 9 bases between them. From germline, CDR1 is PRHDT and CDR2 FYEKMQ (reference sequence). The CDR3 loop spans 13 amino acids. The CDR3 sequence is CASSNDINTEAFF. CDR3 bases: TGTGCCAGCAGCAACGACATAAACACTGAAGCTTTCTTT.

The chain uses TRBV5-6 and TRBJ2-2; D not certain. V dropped 2 bases and J dropped 3 bases, with 2 bases sitting between them. The CDR3 has 12 amino acids. The germline V gene encodes CDR1 SGHDT and CDR2 YYEEEE. CDR3 sequence reads: CASSFYTGELFF. In DNA, the CDR3 is TGTGCCAGCAGCTTTTACACCGGGGAGCTGTTTTTT.

A few counts support this clone. CDR3 nucleotide sequence: TGTGCCAGTAGTATCTGGGGGTACAATCAGCCCCAGCATTTT. It translates to CASSIWGYNQPQHF. The chain carries TRBV19 and TRBJ1-5, with a weak D call TRBD1 (5 bases). Trimming stripped 3 bases from V and 3 bases from J, with 9 bases between. Germline V gene sequence: CDR1 LNHDA, CDR2 SQIVND (reference sequence). CDR3 length: 14 residues.

The chain recombines TRBV4-1 with TRBJ2-5; 7 bases are a match to TRBD2. J lost 1 base, V lost 0 bases, and 8 bases had no gene match. Germline lookup yields CDR1 MGHRA and CDR2 YSYEKL. The CDR3 covers 17 residues. CDR3 in DNA: TGCGCCAGCAGCCAAGATGGTAGCGGGCCGTCCCAAGAGACCCAGTACTTC. Protein product: CASSQDGSGPSQETQYF.

The J gene is TRBJ2-1, the V gene TRBV9; possibly TRBD2 for D (5 bases). Germline CDR1 reads SGDLS; CDR2 reads YYNGEE. This CDR3 is built from 17 residues. V shed 4 bases and J shed 0 bases, with 17 bases lying between them. The CDR3 nucleotides read TGTGCCAGCAGCCCCACCGTTGGGAGAACCTCCTACAATGAGCAGTTCTTC. Its translation: CASSPTVGRTSYNEQFF.

V is TRBV29-1 and J is TRBJ2-5; D may be TRBD1 or TRBD2 (5 bases each). CDR1 and CDR2 (germline): SQVTM, ANQGSEA. The CDR3 totals 14 residues. Trimming took off 4 bases at V and 5 bases at J, with 17 bases between the two ends. CDR3 sequence (DNA): TGCAGCGTTGTGTCGGTTGGGGGTGCCGAGACCCAGTACTTC. Amino acid sequence: CSVVSVGGAETQYF.

The chain couples TRBV24-1 to TRBJ2-3, with D tentatively TRBD2 (5 bases). The CDR3 sequence is 15 residues long. The V and J ends lost 4 bases and 2 bases respectively, with 12 bases between them. Germline V CDR1 and CDR2: KGHDR, SFDVKD. The CDR3 here is CATSDASGFTDTQYF. CDR3 sequence (DNA): TGTGCCACCAGTGACGCAAGCGGCTTCACAGATACGCAGTATTTT.

The chain joins TRBV19 to TRBJ2-5; D call uncertain. CDR1 is LNHDA, CDR2 SQIVND, per germline (reference sequence). This CDR3 has 16 amino acids. V dropped 3 bases and J dropped 5 bases, with 19 bases sitting between them. This chain's CDR3 is CASSIAYYPFRETQYF. The CDR3 DNA sequence: TGTGCCAGTAGTATCGCCTACTACCCCTTTAGGGAGACCCAGTACTTC.

V and J are TRBV7-9 and TRBJ1-3, with D possibly TRBD1 on 6 matching bases. Germline CDR1 SEHNR, CDR2 FQNEAQ (reference sequence). The V and J ends lost 6 bases and 2 bases respectively, with 8 bases between them. The CDR3 length is 13 residues. In DNA form, the CDR3 reads TGTGCCAGCAGGTCAGGGGCTGGAAACACCATATATTTT. Its protein is CASRSGAGNTIYF.

The rearrangement joins TRBV18 to TRBJ2-3; 7 bases are a match to TRBD2. The CDR3 loop spans 14 amino acids. The V gene end was trimmed by 0 bases and the J gene end by 7 bases; junction bases not matched to a gene: 4. Germline V gene sequence: CDR1 KGHSH, CDR2 LQKENI. CDR3 in amino acids: CASSPPSGGYTQYF. The CDR3 nucleotides read TGTGCCAGCTCACCACCTTCGGGGGGATATACGCAGTATTTT.

There are a few counts of this clone. Different DNA sequences within this sample yield the same CDR3. The chain carries TRBV12-3 or TRBV12-4 and TRBJ1-5, with no clear D. The length of the CDR3 is 12 residues. Deletions cut 5 bases from V and 2 bases from J, with 4 bases between. The CDR3 spells CASSGGNQPQHF. CDR3 in DNA: TGTGCCAGCAGTGGGGGCAATCAGCCCCAGCATTTT.

Notes on this clone: This sample includes further DNA sequences coding for the same CDR3. The rearrangement links TRBV29-1 to TRBJ2-1, with 8 bases identical to TRBD1. CDR3 size: 12 residues. V was pared by 6 bases and J by 4 bases, with 2 bases of the junction left unmatched. CDR1 and CDR2 (germline): SQVTM, ANQGSEA. CDR3 in amino acids: CSVRTGYNEQFF. The DNA for the CDR3 is TGCAGCGTCAGGACAGGGTACAATGAGCAGTTCTTC.

The V and J genes are TRBV5-5 and TRBJ1-6, with D tentatively TRBD1 (5 bases). The CDR3 consists of 15 residues. The germline CDR1 and CDR2 sequences are SGHKS and YYEKEE (reference sequence). With 7 bases removed from V and 0 bases from J, the gap between germline ends came to 11 bases. Here the CDR3 DNA reads TGTGCCAGCCGGCAGGGCGTCTCCTATAATTCACCCCTCCACTTT. As protein: CASRQGVSYNSPLHF.

This clone appeared a few times. V gene TRBV7-2 combines with J gene TRBJ2-7; 10 nucleotides line up with TRBD1. The CDR3 runs 13 residues. V shed 5 bases, J shed 4 bases, and the junction held 2 bases outside the gene matches. The germline CDR1 and CDR2 sequences are SGHTA and FQGNSA. In DNA form, the CDR3 reads TGTGCCAGCAGCCGGGGACAGGGGTACGAGCAGTACTTC. Translating gives CASSRGQGYEQYF.

The rearrangement uses TRBV5-6 and TRBJ2-7, with D uncertain. The CDR3 runs to 12 residues. Germline CDR1 is SGHDT and CDR2 is YYEEEE. V lost 0 bases and J 3 bases, leaving 4 bases between the germline ends. In DNA form, the CDR3 reads TGTGCCAGCAGCTTGGGGGGCTACGAGCAGTACTTC. Amino acid sequence: CASSLGGYEQYF.

The V and J genes are TRBV14 and TRBJ1-2; 8 bases agree with TRBD1. Per germline, CDR1 SGHDN and CDR2 FVKESK. The J segment lost 2 bases and the V segment lost 6 bases, leaving 8 bases of the junction unmatched. The CDR3 is made up of 15 amino acids. This chain's CDR3 is CASSQNTGGNYGYTF. CDR3 nucleotide sequence: TGTGCCAGCAGTCAAAACACAGGGGGAAACTATGGCTACACCTTC.

This clone was counted a few times. This chain connects TRBV6-2 or TRBV6-3 to TRBJ1-5, with D hard to call. The germline CDR1 and CDR2 sequences are MNHEY and SVGEGT. V lost 2 bases to trimming and J lost 2 bases, with 22 bases between them. This CDR3 is 19 amino acids long. CDR3 coding DNA: TGTGCCAGCAGTTACAACCTAAATAAACAGAGCCGAGGCAATCAGCCCCAGCATTTT. Residues: CASSYNLNKQSRGNQPQHF.

This chain joins TRBV19 and TRBJ1-1, with D unclear. V was pared by 1 base and J by 1 base, with 10 bases between. CDR3 size: 15 residues. Germline assignment: CDR1 LNHDA and CDR2 SQIVND (reference sequence). The chain's CDR3 is CASSIGPRPNTEAFF. The CDR3 coding sequence is TGTGCCAGTAGTATAGGGCCCAGACCGAACACTGAAGCTTTCTTT.

The chain combines TRBV7-6 with TRBJ2-7; 11 bases agree with TRBD2. The CDR3 spans 15 residues. Germline values: CDR1 SGHVS, CDR2 FNYEAQ. J lost 3 bases, V lost 5 bases, and 6 bases had no gene match. The CDR3 bases are TGTGCCAGCAGCCTACAGACTAGCGGGAACTACGAGCAGTACTTC. This codes for CASSLQTSGNYEQYF.